This T cell receptor (beta chain) was profiled in a study of cytomegalovirus exposure and HLA in healthy donors. Study information: As released early, the data held some 85 million unique TCRs from HLA-typed donors.

This clone was detected only a few times. Antigen: not known. Trimming stripped 8 bases from V and 4 bases from J, with 11 bases between. Germline V gives CDR1 ENHRY, CDR2 SYGVKD. The CDR3 has 12 amino acids. The PCR contained 60 Vbeta and 13 Jbeta primers. Sequenced by immunoSEQ multiplex PCR; TCRdb stores in-frame clones only, minus some. The data hold some 120,000 clones, with about 73% observed a single time. Overall study findings and caveats: In a later analysis, a missense DCLRE1C variant was linked to TCR beta V- and J-gene trimming.

The clonotype was recovered from a woman between 35 and 50 years old in good health and CMV-seronegative. Sequencing was done on a sample of PBMCs. This chain joins TRBV10-3 and TRBJ1-1; D remains unclear. CDR3 region: CAIGKGGTEAFF. Here the CDR3 DNA reads TGTGCCATCGGAAAGGGAGGCACTGAAGCTTTCTTT.